The 21 T cell receptor beta chains listed next were all sequenced from one sample in a study of cytomegalovirus exposure and HLA in healthy donors. The PCR employed 60 Vbeta primers together with 13 Jbeta primers. Sequenced by immunoSEQ multiplex PCR; TCRdb stores in-frame clones only, minus some. The sample records some 150,000 clones, approximately 80% being singletons. The sample taken for sequencing was PBMCs. The source of these receptors is a male donor in good health and CMV-seronegative.

V is TRBV7-2 and J is TRBJ2-7, with TRBD2 matching 7 bases. V was pared by 0 bases and J by 3 bases, with 8 bases of the junction left unmatched. Germline V CDR1 and CDR2: SGHTA, FQGNSA. The CDR3 loop spans 16 amino acids. CDR3 amino acids: CASSLAGGLWDYEQYF. DNA for the CDR3: TGTGCCAGCAGCTTAGCGGGAGGGCTGTGGGACTACGAGCAGTACTTC. Together with reference TRBV7-2 and TRBJ2-7, the CDR3 gives the full variable domain: GAGVSQSPSNKVTEKGKDVELRCDPISGHTALYWYRQSLGQGLEFLIYFQGNSAPDKSGLPSDRFSAERTGGSVSTLTIQRTQQEDSAVYLCASSLAGGLWDYEQYFGPGTRLTVT.

The chain joins TRBV7-8 to TRBJ2-7; D possibly corresponds to TRBD1 (5 bases). Trimming left V 5 bases short and J 5 bases short, with 16 bases between. The germline V gene encodes CDR1 SGHVS and CDR2 FQNEAQ. This CDR3 comprises 14 residues. CDR3 sequence reads: CASSQEAGQDEQYF. CDR3 DNA sequence: TGTGCCAGCAGCCAAGAGGCAGGGCAGGACGAGCAGTACTTC.

This clone has only a few counts. The chain couples TRBV5-1 to TRBJ2-1; 8 nucleotides match TRBD1. Trimming cost V 3 bases and J 7 bases; bases outside gene matches: 6. This CDR3 is 14 amino acids long. Germline CDR1 reads SGHRS; CDR2 reads YFSETQ. CDR3 residues: CASSSGQGVNEQFF. The DNA for the CDR3 is TGCGCCAGCAGCTCAGGACAGGGTGTAAATGAGCAGTTCTTC.

The V call is TRBV9, the J call TRBJ2-2; TRBD1 matches 9 bases. Germline V gene sequence: CDR1 SGDLS, CDR2 YYNGEE. The CDR3 has 14 residues. Trimming took 7 bases from V and 5 from J; bases not matched to a gene: 6. Written as DNA, the CDR3 is TGTGCCAGCGGAGACAGGGGGATAACCGGGGAGCTGTTTTTT. Protein product: CASGDRGITGELFF.

The chain carries TRBV5-1 and TRBJ2-1; D possibly corresponds to TRBD1 (5 bases). This CDR3 comprises 15 residues. Trimming cost V 0 bases and J 3 bases, with 10 bases left between them. Germline CDR1 is SGHRS and CDR2 is YFSETQ. The CDR3, as DNA: TGCGCCAGCAGCTTGGAAAGGGGTTACTACAATGAGCAGTTCTTC. Translation gives CASSLERGYYNEQFF.

V gene TRBV4-2 combines with J gene TRBJ2-7, with D perhaps TRBD2 (5 bases). Germline CDR1 reads LGHNA; CDR2 reads YNFKEQ. The CDR3 runs 16 residues. V lost 4 bases, J lost 0 bases, and 16 bases lay in between. DNA of the CDR3: TGTGCCAGCAGCCCCTCACTAACTAGGAGCTCCTACGAGCAGTACTTC. Protein sequence: CASSPSLTRSSYEQYF.

The rearrangement joins TRBV23-1 to TRBJ2-7; the match to TRBD2 covers 7 bases. TRBV23-1 is treated as an ORF (open reading frame) with a function not yet certain. The junction had 13 bases not matched to a gene; V was cut back by 6 bases and J by 5 bases. This CDR3 has 15 amino acids. CDR3 bases: TGCGCCAGCAGCCCGGCGGGGGAATGGTTTAACGAGCAGTACTTC. Translating gives CASSPAGEWFNEQYF.

The chain carries TRBV9 and TRBJ1-4; TRBD1 might be the D (5 bases). The CDR3 sequence is 16 residues long. The V gene lost 0 bases and the J gene lost 5 bases, with 14 bases spanning the gap. Germline lookup yields CDR1 SGDLS and CDR2 YYNGEE. The CDR3 DNA reads as TGTGCCAGCAGCGTAGGGGGCGTCCTAACGAATGAAAAACTGTTTTTT. Translation: CASSVGGVLTNEKLFF.

This chain links TRBV7-8 with TRBJ2-1; 8 bases map to TRBD2. Germline CDR1 and CDR2: SGHVS and FQNEAQ. This CDR3 spans 14 amino acids. The junction had 4 bases not matched to a gene; V was cut back by 5 bases and J by 4 bases. The CDR3 DNA reads TGTGCCAGCAGCATTAGCGGGGAGTACAATGAGCAGTTCTTC. This sequence encodes CASSISGEYNEQFF.

This clone was recorded once. The CDR3 coding sequence is TGTGCCAGCAGCTTGGGTTACACAGATACGCAGTATTTT. Translation gives CASSLGYTDTQYF. The chain couples TRBV5-4 to TRBJ2-3; D unclear. The V end was cut by 0 bases, the J end by 2 bases, with 4 bases between. This CDR3 contains 13 residues. Germline CDR1 SGHNT, CDR2 YYREEE (reference sequence).

This sequence joins TRBV7-3 and TRBJ2-1, with 7 nucleotides matching TRBD2. Unmatched junction bases numbered 8, after V lost 5 bases and J lost 7 bases. The V gene's germline CDR1 is SGHTA and CDR2 FQGTGA. The CDR3 loop spans 14 amino acids. The CDR3 DNA reads as TGTGCCAGCAGCCCCAAGACTAGCTTAAATGAGCAGTTCTTC. Translated: CASSPKTSLNEQFF. The full variable domain, completed using reference TRBV7-3 and TRBJ2-1, is GAGVSQTPSNKVTEKGKYVELRCDPISGHTALYWYRQSLGQGPEFLIYFQGTGAADDSGLPNDRFFAVRPEGSVSTLKIQRTERGDSAVYLCASSPKTSLNEQFFGPGTRLTVL.

In this sample, this clone turned up once. The chain combines TRBV6-5 with TRBJ2-5, with D unresolved. The tail of the sequence fits TRBJ2-7 better, so the J call may be wrong. This CDR3 has 13 residues. In germline, CDR1 is MNHEY, CDR2 SVGAGI. CDR3 sequence (DNA): TGTGCCAGCAGTTACGGGCTATCCTACGAGCAGTACTTC. Amino acid sequence: CASSYGLSYEQYF.

V gene TRBV29-1 combines with J gene TRBJ2-7; TRBD1 matches at 10 bases. The junction had 12 bases not matched to a gene; V was cut back by 7 bases and J by 3 bases. The CDR3 sequence is 15 residues long. Germline-derived CDR1 and CDR2 are SQVTM and ANQGSEA. CDR3 sequence (DNA): TGCAGCGCAGGAAGTTCCGGGACAGGGGACTACGAGCAGTACTTC. Protein sequence: CSAGSSGTGDYEQYF.

Notes on this clone: This sample includes further DNA sequences coding for the same CDR3. This chain links TRBV5-1 with TRBJ2-2, with TRBD1 matching over 10 bases. The germline V gene has CDR1 SGHRS and CDR2 YFSETQ. The CDR3 contains 16 residues. The V segment lost 2 bases and the J segment 1 base; nucleotides outside the gene matches: 2. The CDR3 DNA reads TGCGCCAGCAGCTTTCGGACAGGGGGGAACACCGGGGAGCTGTTTTTT. Its protein is CASSFRTGGNTGELFF.

This chain connects TRBV10-3 to TRBJ2-7; TRBD1 aligns across 8 bases. CDR1 is ENHRY and CDR2 is SYGVKD in the germline V gene. This CDR3 has 13 amino acids. J lost 11 bases, V lost 3 bases, and 9 bases had no gene match. CDR3 region: CAISDSDRVRKYF. The CDR3 DNA reads TGTGCCATCAGTGATTCGGACAGGGTACGAAAGTACTTC.

The CDR3 DNA reads TGTGCCAGCAGCGTAGGCTCGGCAGATACGCAGTATTTT. This translates into CASSVGSADTQYF. V gene TRBV9 combines with J gene TRBJ2-3; D ambiguous. This CDR3 spans 13 amino acids. Trimming removed 0 bases from V and 4 bases from J, with 6 bases in between. Germline V gives CDR1 SGDLS, CDR2 YYNGEE.

V usage is TRBV5-5 and J usage is TRBJ2-2; 10 positions agree with TRBD2. This CDR3 comprises 18 residues. Trimming took 1 base from V and 6 from J; bases not matched to a gene: 12. Germline-derived CDR1 and CDR2 are SGHKS and YYEKEE (reference sequence). CDR3 coding DNA: TGTGCCAGCAGCTTGTTGTCGGTCAGCGGGAGGGTACCCGGGGAGCTGTTTTTT. This sequence encodes CASSLLSVSGRVPGELFF.

This sequence joins TRBV21-1 and TRBJ2-5; the table's D call, TRBD2, has no DNA check behind it. The J call is uncertain, as TRBJ2-7 better fits the DNA end. TRBV21-1 is listed as a pseudogene. This CDR3 is built from 11 residues. The CDR3 reads CASSARYEQYF. As DNA, the CDR3 is TGTGCCAGCAGCGCTCGATACGAGCAGTACTTC.

The genes are TRBV5-1 and TRBJ2-5; D is ambiguous. The germline V gene encodes CDR1 SGHRS and CDR2 YFSETQ. There are 11 residues in the CDR3. The V and J ends lost 5 bases and 2 bases respectively, with 4 bases between them. The CDR3 region has the DNA TGCGCCAGCAGTTATCAAGAGACCCAGTACTTC. As protein: CASSYQETQYF.

The chain couples TRBV11-2 to TRBJ2-1; 10 nucleotides line up with TRBD2. Trimming removed 5 bases from V and 5 bases from J; junction bases left unmatched: 3. The germline V gene encodes CDR1 SGHAT and CDR2 FQNNGV. The CDR3 runs 14 residues. This CDR3 reads CASSRTSGNNEQFF. The DNA of the CDR3 is TGTGCCAGCAGCCGGACTAGCGGAAACAATGAGCAGTTCTTC. The full variable domain, completed using reference TRBV11-2 and TRBJ2-1, is EAGVAQSPRYKIIEKRQSVAFWCNPISGHATLYWYQQILGQGPKLLIQFQNNGVVDDSQLPKDRFSAERLKGVDSTLKIQPAKLEDSAVYLCASSRTSGNNEQFFGPGTRLTVL.

J is TRBJ2-5 and V is TRBV5-4; TRBD1 might be the D (6 bases). The CDR3 covers 15 residues. Trimming left V 0 bases short and J 1 base short, with 10 bases between. The V gene's germline CDR1 is SGHNT and CDR2 YYREEE (reference sequence). The CDR3: CASSLVAGAQETQYF. CDR3 coding DNA: TGTGCCAGCAGCTTGGTGGCAGGGGCCCAAGAGACCCAGTACTTC.